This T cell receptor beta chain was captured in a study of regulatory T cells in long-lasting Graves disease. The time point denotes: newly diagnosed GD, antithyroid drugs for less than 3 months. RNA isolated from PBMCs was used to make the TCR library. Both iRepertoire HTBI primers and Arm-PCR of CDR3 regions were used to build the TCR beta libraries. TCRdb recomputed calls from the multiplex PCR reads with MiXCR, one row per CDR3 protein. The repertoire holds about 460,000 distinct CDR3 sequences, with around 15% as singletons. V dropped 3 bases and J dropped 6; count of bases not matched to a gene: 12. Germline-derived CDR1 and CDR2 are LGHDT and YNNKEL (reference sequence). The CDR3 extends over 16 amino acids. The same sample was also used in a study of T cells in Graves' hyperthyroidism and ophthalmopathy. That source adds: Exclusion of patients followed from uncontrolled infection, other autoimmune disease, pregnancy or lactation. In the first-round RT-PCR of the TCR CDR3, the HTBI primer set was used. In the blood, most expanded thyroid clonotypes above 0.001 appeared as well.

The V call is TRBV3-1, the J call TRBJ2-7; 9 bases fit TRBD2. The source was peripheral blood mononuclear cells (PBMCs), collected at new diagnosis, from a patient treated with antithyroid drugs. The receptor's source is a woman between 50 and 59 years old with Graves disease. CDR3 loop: CASSQTTSGGSSEQYF. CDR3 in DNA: TGTGCCAGCAGCCAGACGACTAGCGGAGGAAGTAGCGAGCAGTACTTC.